The rows below give T cell receptor beta chains drawn from one sample of a study of blood T cell repertoires in COVID-19. Clones were read by immunoSEQ multiplex PCR, and TCRdb kept only the in-frame ones, dropping some. This table holds tens of thousands of clones, under 85% found once. Sequenced sample: peripheral blood. All receptors derive from a man in his 70s with acute or convalescent COVID-19. CDR3s include the opening cysteine and the closing phenylalanine or tryptophan. Each record gives: J gene, V gene, CDR3 protein.

TRBJ2-2	TRBV18	CASSPANTGELFF
TRBJ1-2	TRBV10-3	CAISFDRISGYTF
TRBJ2-2	TRBV3-1/TRBV3-2	CASSQGTFSTGELFF
TRBJ1-5	TRBV19	CASSPLTGSNQPQHF
TRBJ1-6	TRBV6-2/TRBV6-3	CASSLQGARTPLHF
TRBJ2-7	TRBV7-3	CASSLGTSGPYEQYF
TRBJ1-2	TRBV28	CASSGSGHRYGYTF
TRBJ2-2	TRBV29-1	CSVQVLAANTGELFF
TRBJ2-7	TRBV6-5	CASRPGTAYEQYF
TRBJ2-3	TRBV28	CASSLLAGADTQYF
TRBJ1-5	TRBV9	CASSSTDSNQPQHF
TRBJ2-5	TRBV4-3	CASSQDRLAGVRRETQYF
TRBJ1-3	TRBV7-2	CASSLSWGMGNTIYF
TRBJ2-3	TRBV6-5	CASSWTGRFGDTQYF
TRBJ2-5	TRBV7-7	CASSSASGSLAVQETQYF
TRBJ1-6	TRBV5-1	CASSLGGAGSPLHF
TRBJ2-1	TRBV19	CASSRPGLAENAYNEQFF
TRBJ2-7	TRBV29-1	CSVKGQVHEQYF
TRBJ2-1	TRBV7-3	CASSPKLAGGHEQFF
TRBJ1-4	TRBV4-1	CASSQADRNEKLFF
TRBJ1-2	TRBV27	CAVRGADSNYGYTF
TRBJ2-7	TRBV3-1/TRBV3-2	CASSQVTSAEYEQYF
TRBJ2-2	TRBV4-1	CASSQVLADLNTGELFF
TRBJ1-5	TRBV6-5	CASSQSPGSGQPQHF
TRBJ1-1	TRBV27	CASRPDRGTEAFF
TRBJ1-4	TRBV14	CASSPRDRDEKLFF
TRBJ2-3	TRBV5-6	CASSLYTSTDTQYF
TRBJ2-2	TRBV7-3	CASSRGLAGGGTGELFF
TRBJ1-6	TRBV11-2	CASRWEEGNSPLHF
TRBJ2-1	TRBV27	CASSLAGPNLEQFF
TRBJ2-7	TRBV19	CASMGSGYEQYF
TRBJ2-5	TRBV5-1	CASSSQGLAGQETQYF
TRBJ2-1	TRBV5-1	CASSLEASGHYNEQFF
TRBJ2-1	TRBV7-9	CASSLERGTYNEQFF
TRBJ2-3	TRBV24-1	CATSSLPGDTQYF
TRBJ1-2	TRBV6-2/TRBV6-3	CASSYQVANYGYTF
TRBJ1-6	TRBV20-1	CSASPGTVSSNSPLHF
TRBJ1-1	TRBV9	CASSPQTGRTEAFF
TRBJ1-1	TRBV9	CASSGNRDGNTEAFF
TRBJ1-2	TRBV5-6	CASSSLGTGGSPF
TRBJ1-6	TRBV3-1/TRBV3-2	CASSTSSRGTNSPLHF